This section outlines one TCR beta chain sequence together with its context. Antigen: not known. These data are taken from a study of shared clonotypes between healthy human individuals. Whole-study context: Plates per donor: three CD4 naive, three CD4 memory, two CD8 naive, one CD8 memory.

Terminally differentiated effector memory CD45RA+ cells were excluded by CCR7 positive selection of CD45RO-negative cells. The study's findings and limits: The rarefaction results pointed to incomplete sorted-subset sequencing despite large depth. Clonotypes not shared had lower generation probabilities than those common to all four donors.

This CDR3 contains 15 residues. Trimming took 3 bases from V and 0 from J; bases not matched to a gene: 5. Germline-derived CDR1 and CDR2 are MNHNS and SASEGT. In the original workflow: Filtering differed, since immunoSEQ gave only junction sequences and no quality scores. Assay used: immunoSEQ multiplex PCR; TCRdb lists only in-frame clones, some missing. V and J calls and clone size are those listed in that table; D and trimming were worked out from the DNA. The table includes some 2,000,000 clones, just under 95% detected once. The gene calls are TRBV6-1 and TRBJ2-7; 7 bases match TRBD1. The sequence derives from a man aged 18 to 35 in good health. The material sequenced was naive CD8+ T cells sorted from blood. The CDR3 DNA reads TGTGCCAGCAGTGATTGGGACAGTAGCTCCTACGAGCAGTACTTC. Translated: CASSDWDSSSYEQYF.